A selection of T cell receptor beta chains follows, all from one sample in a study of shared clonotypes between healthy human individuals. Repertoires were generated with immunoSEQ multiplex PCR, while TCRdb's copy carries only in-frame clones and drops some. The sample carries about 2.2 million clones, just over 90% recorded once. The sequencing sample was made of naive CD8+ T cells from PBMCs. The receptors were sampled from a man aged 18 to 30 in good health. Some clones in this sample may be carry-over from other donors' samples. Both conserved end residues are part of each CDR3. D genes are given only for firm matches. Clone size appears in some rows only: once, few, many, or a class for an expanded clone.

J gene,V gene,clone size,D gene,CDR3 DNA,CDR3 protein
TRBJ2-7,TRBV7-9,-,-,TGTGCCAGCAGCTTGAGGGACCGAGTCTACGAGCAGTACTTC,CASSLRDRVYEQYF
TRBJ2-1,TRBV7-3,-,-,TGTGCCAGCAGCTTAACGTCCCCGGGCGAGCAGTTCTTC,CASSLTSPGEQFF
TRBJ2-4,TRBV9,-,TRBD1,TGTGCCAGCAGCCCAGGGACAGGGGTTAACATTCAGTACTTC,CASSPGTGVNIQYF
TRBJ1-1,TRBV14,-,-,TGTGCCAGCAGCCAAGGTCGGGCAGACCTCACTGAAGCTTTCTTT,CASSQGRADLTEAFF
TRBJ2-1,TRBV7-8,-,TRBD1,TGTGCCAGCAGCTCTCGCGGGACAGGGAAGCATGAGCAGTTCTTC,CASSSRGTGKHEQFF
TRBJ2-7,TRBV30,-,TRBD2,TGTGCCTGGAGTGTTTTTAGCGGGGCAGGAAACGAGCAGTACTTC,CAWSVFSGAGNEQYF
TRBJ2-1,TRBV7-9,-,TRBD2,TGTGCCAGCAGCTTAGCCCTAGCGGGAGGGGGCAATGAGCAGTTCTTC,CASSLALAGGGNEQFF
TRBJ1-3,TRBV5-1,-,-,TGCGCCAGCAGCTCAATGACCCCGGGGCACCCAGGAAACACCATATATTTT,CASSSMTPGHPGNTIYF
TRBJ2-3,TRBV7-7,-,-,TGTGCCAGCAGTCCAGGGTTAGTTCCCCCCGAGGATACGCAGTATTTT,CASSPGLVPPEDTQYF
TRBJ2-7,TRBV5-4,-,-,TGTGCCAGCAGACACCGGGACGAGCCTCCCTACGAGCAGTACTTC,CASRHRDEPPYEQYF
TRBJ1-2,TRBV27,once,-,TGTGCCAGCAGTCCCCGGGCCTATTACTATGGCTACACCTTC,CASSPRAYYYGYTF
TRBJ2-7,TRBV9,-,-,TGTGCCAGCAGCGTAGGCAGGGGATTAACCTACGAGCAGTACTTC,CASSVGRGLTYEQYF
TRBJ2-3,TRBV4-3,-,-,TGCGCCAGCAGCCAAGGCCCGGAGCCTACGCAGTATTTT,CASSQGPEPTQYF
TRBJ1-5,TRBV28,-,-,TGTGCCAGCAGTTTTTTGGATCAGCCCCAGCATTTT,CASSFLDQPQHF
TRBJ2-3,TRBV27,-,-,TGTGCCAGCAGTTTAATCTCCCTTGAGGATACGCAGTATTTT,CASSLISLEDTQYF
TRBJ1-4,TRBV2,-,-,TGTGCCAGCAGTGATGGGACAACTAATGAAAAACTGTTTTTT,CASSDGTTNEKLFF
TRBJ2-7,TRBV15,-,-,TGTGCCACCAGCCTAGCCCCGGGAAGCCTTTCCTACGAGCAGTACTTC,CATSLAPGSLSYEQYF
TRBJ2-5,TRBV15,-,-,TGTGCCACCAGCAGTGTCCAAGGGCAAGAGACCCAGTACTTC,CATSSVQGQETQYF
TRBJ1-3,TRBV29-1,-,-,TGCAGCGTTGGGGGGTTAGCAGGAAACACCATATATTTT,CSVGGLAGNTIYF
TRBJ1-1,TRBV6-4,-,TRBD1,TGTGCCAGCAGCCAGACAGGGTTCGGGGACACTGAAGCTTTCTTT,CASSQTGFGDTEAFF
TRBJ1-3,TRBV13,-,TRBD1,TGTGCCAGCAGCTTAACAGGGGATGGAAACACCATATATTTT,CASSLTGDGNTIYF
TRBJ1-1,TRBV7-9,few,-,TGTGCCAGCAGCTTAGCGGCATCTGAAGCTTTCTTT,CASSLAASEAFF
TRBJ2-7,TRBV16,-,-,TGTGCCAGCAGCCAAGGCGCTGTCTACGAGCAGTACTTC,CASSQGAVYEQYF
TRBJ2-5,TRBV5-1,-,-,TGCGCCAGCAGCCCGACGGACTCGGCCTTCTACCAGACCCAGTACTTC,CASSPTDSAFYQTQYF
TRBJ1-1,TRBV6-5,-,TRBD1,TGTGCCAGCAGTTACCGACAGGGGGCCCATGAAGCTTTCTTT,CASSYRQGAHEAFF
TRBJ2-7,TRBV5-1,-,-,TGCGCCAGCAGCTTGTTCACAGGGACCCTCTACGAGCAGTACTTC,CASSLFTGTLYEQYF
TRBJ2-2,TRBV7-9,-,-,TGTGCCAGCAGCCTTCCCTCCGGGGAGCTGTTTTTT,CASSLPSGELFF
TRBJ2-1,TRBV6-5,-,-,TGTGCCAGCAGTCCCGGACGGACTAACTACAATGAGCAGTTCTTC,CASSPGRTNYNEQFF
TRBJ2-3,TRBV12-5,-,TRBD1,TGTGCTAGTGGTTTTACAGGGGGCACCACAGATACGCAGTATTTT,CASGFTGGTTDTQYF
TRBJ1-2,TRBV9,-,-,TGTGCCAGCAGCGCCGGTACGGCCGCGAACTATGGCTACACCTTC,CASSAGTAANYGYTF
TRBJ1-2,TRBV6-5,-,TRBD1,TGTGCCAGCAGTTACTTCAGGACAGGGTCTGATGGCTACACCTTC,CASSYFRTGSDGYTF
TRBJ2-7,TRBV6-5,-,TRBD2,TGTGCCAGCAGCTTCACTAGCGGGAGATACGAGCAGTACTTC,CASSFTSGRYEQYF
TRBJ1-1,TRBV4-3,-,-,TGCGCCAGCAGCCAAGGAGTCCATACCAACACTGAAGCTTTCTTT,CASSQGVHTNTEAFF
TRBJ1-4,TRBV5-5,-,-,TGTGCCAGCAGCTTGTTCCCACAGCCTGCAACTAATGAAAAACTGTTTTTT,CASSLFPQPATNEKLFF
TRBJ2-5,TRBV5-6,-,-,TGTGCCAGCAGCTTGGTCCAGCAAGAGACCCAGTACTTC,CASSLVQQETQYF
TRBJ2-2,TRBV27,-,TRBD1,TGTGCCAGCAGTTCGGGACAGGGGGCTGCCGGGGAGCTGTTTTTT,CASSSGQGAAGELFF
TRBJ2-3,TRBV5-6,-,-,TGTGCCAGCGCTGCGGGGCTCACTTATACGCAGTATTTT,CASAAGLTYTQYF
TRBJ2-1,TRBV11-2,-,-,TGTGCCAGCAGCTTAGCACATGAGCAGTTCTTC,CASSLAHEQFF
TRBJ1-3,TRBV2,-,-,TGTGCCAGCAGTGACATAGGGAGCAAGGCCACCATATATTTT,CASSDIGSKATIYF
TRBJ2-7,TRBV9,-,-,TGTGCCAGCAGCGTAGGCCCAGCCTACGAGCAGTACTTC,CASSVGPAYEQYF
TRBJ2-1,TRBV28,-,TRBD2,TGTGCCAGCACGGGGGGGGAAATCTACAATGAGCAGTTCTTC,CASTGGEIYNEQFF
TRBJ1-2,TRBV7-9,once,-,TGTGCCAGCAGGGGCGGCCCTTCCTCCTACACCTTC,CASRGGPSSYTF
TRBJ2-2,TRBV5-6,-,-,TGTGCCAGCACCTCGGGGGACGGGACCGACACCGGGGAGCTGTTTTTT,CASTSGDGTDTGELFF
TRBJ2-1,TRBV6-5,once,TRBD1,TGTGCCAGCAGTACCTCCAGGGGGCTTGGCAATGAGCAGTTCTTC,CASSTSRGLGNEQFF
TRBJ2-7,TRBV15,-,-,TGTGCCACCAGCGTTAACAGATACTACGAGCAGTACTTC,CATSVNRYYEQYF
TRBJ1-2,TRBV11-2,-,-,TGTGCCAGCAGCAGTACCCAGGACGGGGGCTATGGCTACACCTTC,CASSSTQDGGYGYTF